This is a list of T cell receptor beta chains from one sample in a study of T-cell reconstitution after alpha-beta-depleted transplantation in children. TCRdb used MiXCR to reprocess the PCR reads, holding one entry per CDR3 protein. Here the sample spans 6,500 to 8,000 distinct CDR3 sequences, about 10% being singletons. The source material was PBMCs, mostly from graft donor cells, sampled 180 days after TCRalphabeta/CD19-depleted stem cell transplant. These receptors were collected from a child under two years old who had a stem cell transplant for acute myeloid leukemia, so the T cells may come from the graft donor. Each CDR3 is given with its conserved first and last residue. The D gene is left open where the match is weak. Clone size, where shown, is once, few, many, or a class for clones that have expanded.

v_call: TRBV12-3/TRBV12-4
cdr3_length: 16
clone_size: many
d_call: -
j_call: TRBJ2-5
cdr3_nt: TGTGCCAGCAGTTTAGGGGCGGGGAGGTACCAAGAGACCCAGTACTTC
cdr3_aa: CASSLGAGRYQETQYF

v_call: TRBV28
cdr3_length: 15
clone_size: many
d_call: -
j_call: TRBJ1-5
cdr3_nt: TGTGCCAGCAGTTTATTAGGGGGTGGCAATCAGCCCCAGCATTTT
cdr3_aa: CASSLLGGGNQPQHF

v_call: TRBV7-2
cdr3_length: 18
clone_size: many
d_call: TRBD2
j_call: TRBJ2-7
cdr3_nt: TGTGCCAGCAGCTTAGCGGGCCCCGGGACTAGCGGATTATACGAGCAGTACTTC
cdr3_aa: CASSLAGPGTSGLYEQYF

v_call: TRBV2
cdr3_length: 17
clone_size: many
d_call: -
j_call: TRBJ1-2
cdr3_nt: TGTGCCAGCAGTGAAGATGGTATTCTCGGCAGGAACTATGGCTACACCTTC
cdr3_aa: CASSEDGILGRNYGYTF

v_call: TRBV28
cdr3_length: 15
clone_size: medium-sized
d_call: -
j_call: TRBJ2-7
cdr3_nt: TGTGCCAGCAGCCCTGCCGGGCAGGGCTCCTACGAGCAGTACTTC
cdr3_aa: CASSPAGQGSYEQYF

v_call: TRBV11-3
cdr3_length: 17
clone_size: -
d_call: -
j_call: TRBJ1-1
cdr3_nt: TGTGCCAGCAGTCTAGGAGTCGGATCAGGGAGGGACACTGAAGCTTTCTTT
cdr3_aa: CASSLGVGSGRDTEAFF

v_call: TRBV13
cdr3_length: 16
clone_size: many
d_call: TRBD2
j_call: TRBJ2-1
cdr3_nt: TGTGCCAGCAGCCCCCTCGGGACTAGCCTTTACAATGAGCAGTTCTTC
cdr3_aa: CASSPLGTSLYNEQFF

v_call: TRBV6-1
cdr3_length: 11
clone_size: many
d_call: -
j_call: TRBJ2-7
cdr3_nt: TGTGCCAGTTGGGGGACCTACGAGCAGTACTTC
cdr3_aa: CASWGTYEQYF

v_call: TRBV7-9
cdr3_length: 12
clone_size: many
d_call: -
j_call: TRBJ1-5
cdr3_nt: TGTGCCAGCAGCCGTGGGGACCAGCCCCAGCATTTT
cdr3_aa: CASSRGDQPQHF

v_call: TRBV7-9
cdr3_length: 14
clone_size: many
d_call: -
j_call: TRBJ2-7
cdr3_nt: TGTGCCAGCAGCCAGCCCGGAGGGCCATACGAGCAGTACTTC
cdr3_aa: CASSQPGGPYEQYF

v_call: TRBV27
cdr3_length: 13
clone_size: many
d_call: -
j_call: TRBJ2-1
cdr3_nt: TGTGCCAGCCGTATAAGCTCCTACAATGAGCAGTTCTTC
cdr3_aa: CASRISSYNEQFF

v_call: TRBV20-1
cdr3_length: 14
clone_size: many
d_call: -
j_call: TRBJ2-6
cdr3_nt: TGCAGTGCTAGAGAGGGGGCTGGGGCCAACGTCCTGACTTTC
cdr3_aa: CSAREGAGANVLTF

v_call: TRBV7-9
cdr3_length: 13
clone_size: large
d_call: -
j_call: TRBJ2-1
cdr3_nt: TGTGCCAGCAGCTTAGCGTGGGAAAATGAGCAGTTCTTC
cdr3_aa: CASSLAWENEQFF

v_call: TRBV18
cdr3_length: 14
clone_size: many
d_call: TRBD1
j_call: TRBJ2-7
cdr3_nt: TGTGCCAGCTCACCGGACAGGGTGGATGGCGAGCAGTACTTC
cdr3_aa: CASSPDRVDGEQYF

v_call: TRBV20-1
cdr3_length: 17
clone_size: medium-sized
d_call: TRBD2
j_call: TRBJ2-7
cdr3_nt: TGCAGTGCTAGAGTCCGGATAGCGGGAGGGCCCCGCAACGAGCAGTACTTC
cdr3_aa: CSARVRIAGGPRNEQYF

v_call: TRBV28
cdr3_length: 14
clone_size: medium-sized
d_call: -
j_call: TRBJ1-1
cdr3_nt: TGTGCCAGCAGTTTATGGGCAGTGAACACTGAAGCTTTCTTT
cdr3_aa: CASSLWAVNTEAFF

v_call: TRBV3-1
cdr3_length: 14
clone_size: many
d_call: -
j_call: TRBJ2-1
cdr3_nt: TGTGCCAGCAGCCAAGATCAGCGGTACAATGAGCAGTTCTTC
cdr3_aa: CASSQDQRYNEQFF

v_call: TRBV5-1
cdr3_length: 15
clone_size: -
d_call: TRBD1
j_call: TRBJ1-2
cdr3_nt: TGCGCCAGCAGCTCGAACCCCGGGACAGGCTATGGCTACACCTTC
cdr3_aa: CASSSNPGTGYGYTF

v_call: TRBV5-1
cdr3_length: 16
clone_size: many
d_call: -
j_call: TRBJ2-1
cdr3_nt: TGCGCCAGCAGCTTGGAAACGCGGGTCCTAGAGAATGAGCAGTTCTTC
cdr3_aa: CASSLETRVLENEQFF

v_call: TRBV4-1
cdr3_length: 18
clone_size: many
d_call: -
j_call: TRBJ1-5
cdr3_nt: TGCGCCAGCAGCCACCCGACGGGCAGGGGATATAGCAATCAGCCCCAGCATTTT
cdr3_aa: CASSHPTGRGYSNQPQHF